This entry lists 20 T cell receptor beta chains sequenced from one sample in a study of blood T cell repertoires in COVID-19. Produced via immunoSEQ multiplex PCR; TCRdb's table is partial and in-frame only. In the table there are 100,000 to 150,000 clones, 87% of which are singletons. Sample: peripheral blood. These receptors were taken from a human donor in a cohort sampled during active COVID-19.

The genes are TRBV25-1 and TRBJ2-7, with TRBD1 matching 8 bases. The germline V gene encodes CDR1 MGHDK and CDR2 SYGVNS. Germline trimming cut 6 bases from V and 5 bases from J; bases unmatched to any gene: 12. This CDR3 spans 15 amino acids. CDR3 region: CASRKGEQGVNEQYF. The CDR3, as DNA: TGTGCCAGCAGAAAAGGGGAACAGGGGGTAAACGAGCAGTACTTC.

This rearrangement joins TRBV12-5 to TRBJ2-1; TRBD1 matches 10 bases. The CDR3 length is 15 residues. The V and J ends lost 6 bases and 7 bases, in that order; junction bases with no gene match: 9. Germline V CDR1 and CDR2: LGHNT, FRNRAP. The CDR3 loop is CASGPGQGSENEQFF. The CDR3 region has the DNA TGTGCTAGTGGCCCGGGACAGGGGTCAGAAAATGAGCAGTTCTTC. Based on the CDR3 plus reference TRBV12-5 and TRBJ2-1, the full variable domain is DARVTQTPRHKVTEMGQEVTMRCQPILGHNTVFWYRQTMMQGLELLAYFRNRAPLDDSGMPKDRFSAEMPDATLATLKIQPSEPRDSAVYFCASGPGQGSENEQFFGPGTRLTVL.

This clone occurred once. CDR3 nucleotide sequence: TGTGCCAGCAGCCAAGGAGGCAGACTTAATGAAAAACTGTTTTTT. It yields the protein CASSQGGRLNEKLFF. The rearrangement links TRBV3-1 (or the pseudogene TRBV3-2) to TRBJ1-4; D is uncertain. V lost 1 base and J lost 4, with 10 bases in between. The germline V gene encodes CDR1 LGHDT and CDR2 YNNKEL (reference sequence). The CDR3 loop spans 15 amino acids.

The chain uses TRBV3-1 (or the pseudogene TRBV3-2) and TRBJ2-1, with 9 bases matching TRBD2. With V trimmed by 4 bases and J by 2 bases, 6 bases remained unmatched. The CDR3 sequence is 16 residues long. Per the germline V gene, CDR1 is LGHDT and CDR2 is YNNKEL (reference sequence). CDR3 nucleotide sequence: TGTGCCAGCAGCCCGGGGACTAGCTCTCCCTACAATGAGCAGTTCTTC. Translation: CASSPGTSSPYNEQFF.

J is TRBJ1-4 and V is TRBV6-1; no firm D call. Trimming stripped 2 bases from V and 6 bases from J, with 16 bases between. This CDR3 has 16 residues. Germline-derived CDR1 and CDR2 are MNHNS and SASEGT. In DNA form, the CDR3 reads TGTGCCAGCAGTGAATTGGGGAGAGGATTCTATGAAAAACTGTTTTTT. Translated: CASSELGRGFYEKLFF.

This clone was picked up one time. The CDR3 DNA follows: TGTGCCAGCAGCCCTCGGGGGGGCTTTGGTGAAGCTTTCTTT. It yields the protein CASSPRGGFGEAFF. The V and J genes are TRBV9 and TRBJ1-1, with D perhaps matching TRBD1 (6 bases). The CDR3 totals 14 residues. Trimming cost V 4 bases and J 7 bases, with 17 bases left between them. Germline V gene data show CDR1 as SGDLS and CDR2 as YYNGEE.

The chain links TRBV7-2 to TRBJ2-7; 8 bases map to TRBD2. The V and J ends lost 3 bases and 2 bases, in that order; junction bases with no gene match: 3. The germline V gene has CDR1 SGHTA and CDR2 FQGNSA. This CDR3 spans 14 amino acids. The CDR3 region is CASSFRGGTYEQYF. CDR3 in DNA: TGTGCCAGCAGCTTCCGGGGGGGAACCTACGAGCAGTACTTC.

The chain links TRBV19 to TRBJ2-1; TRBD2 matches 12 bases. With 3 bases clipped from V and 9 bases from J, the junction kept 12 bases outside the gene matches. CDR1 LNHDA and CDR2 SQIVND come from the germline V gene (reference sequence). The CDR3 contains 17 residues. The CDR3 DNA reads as TGTGCCAGTAGTATTGGGCTAGCGGGAGGGCCTCTCGGTGAGCAGTTCTTC. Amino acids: CASSIGLAGGPLGEQFF.

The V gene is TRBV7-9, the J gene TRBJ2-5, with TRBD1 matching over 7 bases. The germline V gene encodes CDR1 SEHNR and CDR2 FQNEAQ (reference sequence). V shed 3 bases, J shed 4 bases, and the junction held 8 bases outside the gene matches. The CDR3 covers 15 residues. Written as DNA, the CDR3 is TGTGCCAGCAGCTTGGGGACAGTTAGGGTAGAGACCCAGTACTTC. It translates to CASSLGTVRVETQYF.

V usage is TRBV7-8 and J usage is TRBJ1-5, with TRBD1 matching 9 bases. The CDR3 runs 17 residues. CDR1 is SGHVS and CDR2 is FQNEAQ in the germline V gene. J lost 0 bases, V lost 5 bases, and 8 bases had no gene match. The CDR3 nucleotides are TGTGCCAGCAGCCCACTTACAGGGGGCGATAGCAATCAGCCCCAGCATTTT. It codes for CASSPLTGGDSNQPQHF.

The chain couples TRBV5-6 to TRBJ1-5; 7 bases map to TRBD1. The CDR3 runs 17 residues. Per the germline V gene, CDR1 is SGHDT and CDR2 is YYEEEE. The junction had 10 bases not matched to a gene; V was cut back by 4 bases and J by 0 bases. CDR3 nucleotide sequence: TGTGCCAGCAGCCTCTTCCGACAGGGCGTTAGCAATCAGCCCCAGCATTTT. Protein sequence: CASSLFRQGVSNQPQHF.

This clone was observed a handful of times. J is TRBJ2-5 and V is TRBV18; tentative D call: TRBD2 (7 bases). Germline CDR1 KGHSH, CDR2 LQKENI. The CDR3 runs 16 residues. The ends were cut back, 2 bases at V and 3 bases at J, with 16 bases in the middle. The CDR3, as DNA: TGTGCCAGCTCACCAGCGGGGGCGCGGCTCAAAGAGACCCAGTACTTC. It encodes CASSPAGARLKETQYF.

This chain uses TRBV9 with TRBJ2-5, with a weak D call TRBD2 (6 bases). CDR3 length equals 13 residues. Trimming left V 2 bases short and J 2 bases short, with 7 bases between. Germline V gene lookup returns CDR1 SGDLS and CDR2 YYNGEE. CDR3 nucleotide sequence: TGTGCCAGCAGCGTGGCGGGGCAAGAGACCCAGTACTTC. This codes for CASSVAGQETQYF.

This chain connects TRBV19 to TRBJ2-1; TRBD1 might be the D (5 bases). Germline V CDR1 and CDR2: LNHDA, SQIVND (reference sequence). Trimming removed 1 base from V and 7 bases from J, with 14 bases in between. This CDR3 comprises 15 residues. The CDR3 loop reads CASSIAPGYLNEQFF. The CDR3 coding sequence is TGTGCCAGTAGTATAGCTCCAGGGTACCTTAATGAGCAGTTCTTC.

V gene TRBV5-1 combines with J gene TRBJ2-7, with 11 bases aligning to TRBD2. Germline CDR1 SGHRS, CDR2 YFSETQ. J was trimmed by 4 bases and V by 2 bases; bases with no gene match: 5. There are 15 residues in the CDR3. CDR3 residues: CASSLQLAGAYEQYF. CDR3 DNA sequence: TGCGCCAGCAGCTTACAACTAGCGGGGGCGTACGAGCAGTACTTC.

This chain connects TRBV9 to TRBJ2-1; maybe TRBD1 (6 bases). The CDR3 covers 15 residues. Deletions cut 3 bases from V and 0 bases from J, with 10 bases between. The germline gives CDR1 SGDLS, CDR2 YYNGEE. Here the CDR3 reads CASSARDNSYNEQFF. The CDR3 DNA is TGTGCCAGCAGCGCCCGGGACAACTCCTACAATGAGCAGTTCTTC.

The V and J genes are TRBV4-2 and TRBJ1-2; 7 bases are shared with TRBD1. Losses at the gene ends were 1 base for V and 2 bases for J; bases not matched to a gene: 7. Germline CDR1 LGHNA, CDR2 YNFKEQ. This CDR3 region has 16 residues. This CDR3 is CASSQAPQGRNYGYTF. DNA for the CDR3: TGTGCCAGCAGCCAAGCACCACAGGGGCGGAACTATGGCTACACCTTC.

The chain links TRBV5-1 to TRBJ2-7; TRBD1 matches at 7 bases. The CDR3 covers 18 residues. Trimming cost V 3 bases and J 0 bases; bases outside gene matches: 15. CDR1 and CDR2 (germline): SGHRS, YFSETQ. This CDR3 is CASSSRRSGTELSYEQYF. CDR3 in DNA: TGCGCCAGCAGCTCCCGACGGTCCGGGACAGAACTCTCCTACGAGCAGTACTTC.

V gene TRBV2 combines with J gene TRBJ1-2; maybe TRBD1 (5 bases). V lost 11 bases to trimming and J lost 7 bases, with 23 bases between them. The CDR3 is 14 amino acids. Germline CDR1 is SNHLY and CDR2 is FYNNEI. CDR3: CAGTGGAQPSGYTF. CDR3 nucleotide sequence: TGTGCCGGAACGGGAGGGGCGCAGCCCTCTGGCTACACCTTC.

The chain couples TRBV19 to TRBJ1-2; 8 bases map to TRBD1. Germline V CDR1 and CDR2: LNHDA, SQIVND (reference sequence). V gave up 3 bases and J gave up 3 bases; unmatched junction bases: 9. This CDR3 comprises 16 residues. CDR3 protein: CASSIFRGRGDYGYTF. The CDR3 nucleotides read TGTGCCAGTAGTATTTTCAGGGGGCGAGGGGACTATGGCTACACCTTC. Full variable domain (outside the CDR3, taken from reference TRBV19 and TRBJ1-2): DGGITQSPKYLFRKEGQNVTLSCEQNLNHDAMYWYRQDPGQGLRLIYYSQIVNDFQKGDIAEGYSVSREKKESFPLTVTSAQKNPTAFYLCASSIFRGRGDYGYTFGSGTRLTVV.